This entry is about one T cell receptor (beta chain). No antigen is known for it. Germline CDR1 and CDR2: DFQATT and SNEGSKA (reference sequence). The CDR3 has 14 residues. Trimming removed 3 bases from V and 6 bases from J, with 17 bases in between. No cell sorting was done before RNA was extracted from the tissue. Distant lung tissue was collected more than 3 cm away from the tumor edge. Chemotherapy-naive patients with new lung cancer underwent thoracic surgery in China, August–November 2014. This specimen comes from a study of tumor and adjacent non-tumor tissue in lung cancer. Study-wide findings and caveats: In normal lung, the top 100 clones were significantly more dominant than in tumor. Compared with tumor, normal lung showed significantly lower TCR diversity.

TCRbeta libraries were built with three rounds of nested PCR, modified from ARM-PCR. TCRdb redid the calling of the multiplex PCR reads with MiXCR, one entry per CDR3 protein. The sample has around 74,000 distinct CDR3 sequences, 65% to 75% seen once. This sequence was found in a woman aged 45-59 years with non-small cell lung cancer. Sequences were obtained from distant non-tumor lung tissue. The chain couples TRBV20-1 to TRBJ1-2, with D hard to call. The CDR3 reads CSASENFGSNGYTF. CDR3 DNA sequence: TGCAGTGCTAGTGAAAACTTTGGGTCGAATGGCTACACCTTC.